The 5 T cell receptor beta chains below all came from one sample that was sequenced in a study of regulatory T cells in long-lasting Graves disease. Time point: persistent/refractory GD, antithyroid drugs over 5 years with positive TRAb. PBMCs were the source of the RNA used for TCR sequencing. CDR3-region Arm-PCR and iRepertoire HTBI primers produced the TCR beta libraries. TCRdb independently ran MiXCR on the multiplex PCR reads; one entry per CDR3 protein. The table lists 350,000 to 450,000 distinct CDR3 sequences, roughly 20% of them singletons. Sequences were derived from peripheral blood mononuclear cells (PBMCs), sampled when the disease was refractory, from a patient treated with antithyroid drugs. Receptors were obtained from a female donor with Graves disease.

This clonotype was detected a few times. The V call is TRBV27, the J call TRBJ2-2; 8 bases align to TRBD1. This CDR3 region has 14 residues. Losses at the gene ends were 8 bases for V and 3 bases for J; bases not matched to a gene: 5. CDR1 and CDR2 from the germline V gene are MNHEY and SMNVEV (reference sequence). CDR3 coding DNA: TGTGCCAGCGCTCAGGGGGCTGACACCGGGGAGCTGTTTTTT. Its translation is CASAQGADTGELFF.

V and J are TRBV19 and TRBJ1-5; no clear D gene. Trimming removed 3 bases from V and 2 bases from J, with 8 bases in between. Germline V gene lookup returns CDR1 LNHDA and CDR2 SQIVND (reference sequence). The CDR3 runs 14 residues. CDR3 sequence reads: CASSMREGNQPQHF. The CDR3 DNA is TGTGCCAGTAGTATGAGGGAGGGCAATCAGCCCCAGCATTTT.

In this sample, this clonotype turned up a few times. The CDR3 sequence: CSVLTGEADSPLHF. The DNA for the CDR3 is TGCAGCGTCCTGACAGGGGAGGCTGATTCACCCCTCCACTTT. The chain joins TRBV29-1 to TRBJ1-6; the match to TRBD1 covers 8 bases. The CDR3 is made up of 14 amino acids. The ends lost 6 bases at V and 8 bases at J; junction bases unmatched: 9. Germline V CDR1 and CDR2: SQVTM, ANQGSEA.

The table lists this clonotype with many counts. The chain recombines TRBV11-2 with TRBJ2-5; tentative D call: TRBD2 (6 bases). Trimming cost V 1 base and J 2 bases, with 11 bases left between them. Germline CDR1 is SGHAT and CDR2 is FQNNGV. The CDR3 has 15 amino acids. Here the CDR3 DNA reads TGTGCCAGCAGCTTAGCGGGAGTAGGGCAAGAGACCCAGTACTTC. Translation: CASSLAGVGQETQYF.

This clonotype has more than one count but fewer than ten. This sequence joins TRBV4-1 and TRBJ1-4; perhaps TRBD1 as D (6 bases). Per germline, CDR1 MGHRA and CDR2 YSYEKL. Trimming removed 4 bases from V and 2 bases from J, with 8 bases in between. The CDR3 length is 14 residues. CDR3 protein: CASSRTETNEKLFF. In DNA form, the CDR3 reads TGCGCCAGCAGCCGGACAGAGACTAATGAAAAACTGTTTTTT.